These 4 T cell receptor beta chains share one sample of origin, sequenced in a study of blood T cell repertoires in COVID-19. Assay used: immunoSEQ multiplex PCR; TCRdb lists only in-frame clones, some missing. The data show about 130,000 clones, 86% seen once. The sequencing input was peripheral blood. Receptors were obtained from a woman aged 70-85 years with COVID-19, enrolled during active disease.

The rearrangement links TRBV6-5 to TRBJ2-2, with D hard to call. The CDR3 has 16 residues. Trimming left V 2 bases short and J 0 bases short, with 10 bases between. In germline, CDR1 is MNHEY, CDR2 SVGAGI. The CDR3 spells CASSYSRKTNTGELFF. CDR3 bases: TGTGCCAGCAGTTACAGCAGGAAGACGAACACCGGGGAGCTGTTTTTT.

CDR3 loop: CASRTTGGYQPQHF. In DNA form, the CDR3 reads TGTGCCAGCAGGACAACAGGGGGGTATCAGCCCCAGCATTTT. The genes are TRBV27 and TRBJ1-5; 8 bases line up with TRBD1. Germline values: CDR1 MNHEY, CDR2 SMNVEV (reference sequence). The CDR3 consists of 14 residues. J was trimmed by 5 bases and V by 6 bases; bases with no gene match: 6.

This clone was picked up one time. CDR3 in amino acids: CAWSVPGDRGNSPLHF. CDR3 nucleotide sequence: TGTGCCTGGAGTGTGCCAGGGGACAGGGGGAATTCACCCCTCCACTTT. The chain carries TRBV30 and TRBJ1-6; TRBD1 aligns across 11 bases. V dropped 0 bases and J dropped 7; count of bases not matched to a gene: 5. The germline gives CDR1 GTSNPN, CDR2 SVGIG (reference sequence). This CDR3 has 16 residues.

The J gene is TRBJ1-5, the V gene TRBV6-5; the D gene is possibly TRBD1 (6 bases). This CDR3 region has 14 residues. Germline V gene sequence: CDR1 MNHEY, CDR2 SVGAGI. V was trimmed by 6 bases and J by 1 base, leaving 10 bases between them. The CDR3 region has the DNA TGTGCCAGCAGGGCAGGACAGAGCAATCAGCCCCAGCATTTT. Translating gives CASRAGQSNQPQHF.